One and the same sample provided the 25 T cell receptor beta chains below, sequenced in a study of blood T cell repertoires in COVID-19. Here immunoSEQ multiplex PCR was the method, and the copy in TCRdb shows in-frame clones only, minus some. The table records about 180,000 clones, 75% to 80% of them present only once. Sequenced sample: peripheral blood. The receptors come from a woman in her sixties or seventies with acute or convalescent COVID-19.

This clone has a handful of counts. The chain joins TRBV18 to TRBJ2-7; the match to TRBD1 covers 7 bases. The CDR3 totals 15 residues. The J segment lost 2 bases and the V segment lost 3 bases, leaving 7 bases of the junction unmatched. Germline loops: CDR1 KGHSH, CDR2 LQKENI. CDR3 coding DNA: TGTGCCAGCTCACCGGGGACAGCCCCTGCCTACGAGCAGTACTTC. It yields the protein CASSPGTAPAYEQYF.

V usage is TRBV10-3 and J usage is TRBJ2-7, with D perhaps TRBD1 (5 bases). Trimming shortened V by 3 bases and J by 5 bases, and 11 bases separated the two germline ends. The germline gives CDR1 ENHRY, CDR2 SYGVKD. The CDR3 extends over 13 amino acids. This chain's CDR3 is CAISDPTEDEQYF. The CDR3 DNA sequence: TGTGCCATCAGTGACCCGACAGAAGACGAGCAGTACTTC.

This rearrangement joins TRBV7-2 to TRBJ2-7, with D maybe TRBD2 (5 bases). V was cut by 2 bases and J by 6 bases, with 14 bases left in between. This CDR3 has 14 residues. CDR1 and CDR2 from the germline V gene are SGHTA and FQGNSA. The CDR3 nucleotides read TGTGCCAGCAGCTTACGACTAATGGGTAGCGAGCAGTACTTC. It translates to CASSLRLMGSEQYF.

The rearrangement uses TRBV3-1 (or the pseudogene TRBV3-2) and TRBJ1-1, with D possibly being TRBD1 (5 bases). The V end lost 0 bases, the J end lost 6 bases, and 14 bases lay between the germline ends. Per germline, CDR1 LGHDT and CDR2 YNNKEL (reference sequence). CDR3 length: 15 amino acids. The DNA for the CDR3 is TGTGCCAGCAGCCAAGATCCGGGCAGGGTCGCTGAAGCTTTCTTT. Its protein product is CASSQDPGRVAEAFF.

This clone was observed a single time. The chain recombines TRBV3-1 (or the pseudogene TRBV3-2) with TRBJ2-2; TRBD2 matches at 10 bases. Trimming took 6 bases from V and 12 from J; bases not matched to a gene: 13. Per germline, CDR1 LGHDT and CDR2 YNNKEL (reference sequence). The CDR3 is 15 amino acids. CDR3 residues: CASSSGLAVAVKLFF. The CDR3 bases are TGTGCCAGCAGTTCAGGACTAGCGGTCGCCGTGAAGCTGTTTTTT.

The chain employs TRBV29-1 and TRBJ2-1, with 12 positions matching TRBD2. V lost 4 bases, J lost 9 bases, and 7 bases stayed unmatched. This CDR3 region has 14 residues. Germline CDR1 SQVTM, CDR2 ANQGSEA. The CDR3: CSVARGLAGSEQFF. CDR3 in DNA: TGCAGCGTTGCAAGAGGACTAGCGGGATCTGAGCAGTTCTTC.

This chain links TRBV5-8 with TRBJ2-5, with D possibly TRBD1 on 6 matching bases. The CDR3 has 15 residues. The V and J ends lost 0 bases and 6 bases respectively, with 15 bases between them. Germline V gene sequence: CDR1 SGHTS, CDR2 YDEGEE. The chain's CDR3 is CASSLARGRGKTQYF. The CDR3 DNA follows: TGTGCCAGCAGCTTGGCGAGGGGCAGGGGAAAGACCCAGTACTTC.

The V gene is TRBV27, the J gene TRBJ2-1, with 9 bases identical to TRBD1. In germline, CDR1 is MNHEY, CDR2 SMNVEV (reference sequence). The CDR3 totals 14 residues. The V segment lost 3 bases and the J segment 7 bases; nucleotides outside the gene matches: 4. The DNA for the CDR3 is TGTGCCAGCAGTTTCAAGACAGGGGGGAATGAGCAGTTCTTC. It specifies CASSFKTGGNEQFF.

V gene TRBV6-6 combines with J gene TRBJ2-7; 9 nucleotides agree with TRBD1. Looked up from germline, CDR1 is MNHNY and CDR2 is SVGAGI (reference sequence). The CDR3 runs to 15 residues. With V trimmed by 6 bases and J by 3 bases, 9 bases remained unmatched. CDR3 nucleotides: TGTGCCAGCAGCTCCCCGGGACAGGGTGGCTACGAGCAGTACTTC. It encodes CASSSPGQGGYEQYF.

The chain links TRBV30 to TRBJ1-3, with TRBD1 matching over 8 bases. Germline V gene data show CDR1 as GTSNPN and CDR2 as SVGIG (reference sequence). The J segment lost 4 bases and the V segment lost 0 bases, leaving 14 bases of the junction unmatched. This CDR3 contains 18 residues. DNA of the CDR3: TGTGCCTGGAGTGTACCCCGGACAGGGAAATCCAGGGGAAACACCATATATTTT. Its translation: CAWSVPRTGKSRGNTIYF. Together with reference TRBV30 and TRBJ1-3, the CDR3 gives the full variable domain: SQTIHQWPATLVQPVGSPLSLECTVEGTSNPNLYWYRQAAGRGLQLLFYSVGIGQISSEVPQNLSASRPQDRQFILSSKKLLLSDSGFYLCAWSVPRTGKSRGNTIYFGEGSWLTVV.

J is TRBJ2-7 and V is TRBV27; D is possibly TRBD1 (6 bases). Trimming left V 5 bases short and J 7 bases short, with 24 bases between. The germline V gene encodes CDR1 MNHEY and CDR2 SMNVEV (reference sequence). The CDR3 consists of 16 residues. CDR3: CASSPGQGLRAREQYF. In DNA form, the CDR3 reads TGTGCCAGCAGTCCGGGACAAGGCCTACGAGCCCGGGAGCAGTACTTC.

The rearrangement links TRBV9 to TRBJ2-1; D gene ambiguous. CDR3 length: 14 amino acids. The V end was cut by 0 bases, the J end by 10 bases, with 14 bases between. Germline V gene data show CDR1 as SGDLS and CDR2 as YYNGEE. CDR3 DNA sequence: TGTGCCAGCAGCGTAGGGTCGGCGGCCGCGGAGCAGTTCTTC. Protein: CASSVGSAAAEQFF.

V gene TRBV24-1 combines with J gene TRBJ2-5; D is uncertain. Germline V gene data show CDR1 as KGHDR and CDR2 as SFDVKD. V lost 4 bases, J lost 0 bases, and 5 bases lay in between. This CDR3 spans 13 amino acids. CDR3 in amino acids: CATSDHYQETQYF. The CDR3 bases are TGTGCCACCAGTGACCACTACCAAGAGACCCAGTACTTC.

The V and J genes are TRBV2 and TRBJ2-7; TRBD2 matches at 9 bases. Germline-derived CDR1 and CDR2 are SNHLY and FYNNEI. This CDR3 has 12 residues. Trimming cost V 7 bases and J 6 bases; bases outside gene matches: 4. The CDR3 loop is CASTLLAGEQYF. CDR3 in DNA: TGTGCCAGCACCCTACTAGCGGGCGAGCAGTACTTC.

J is TRBJ2-3 and V is TRBV4-1; 8 nucleotides match TRBD1. In germline, CDR1 is MGHRA, CDR2 YSYEKL. Trimming removed 0 bases from V and 4 bases from J; junction bases left unmatched: 6. This CDR3 region has 16 residues. CDR3 DNA sequence: TGCGCCAGCAGCCAAGATCAGGGGGCAGGGGCAGATACGCAGTATTTT. Translated, it gives CASSQDQGAGADTQYF.

The chain carries TRBV10-1 and TRBJ1-2, with D perhaps TRBD1 (5 bases). The CDR3 is 17 amino acids. V was pared by 11 bases and J by 2 bases, with 27 bases between. Per the germline V gene, CDR1 is WNHNN and CDR2 is SYGVQD (reference sequence). CDR3 sequence: CADAMGGNSRGNYGYTF. CDR3 bases: TGCGCCGACGCGATGGGGGGAAACAGTCGGGGGAACTATGGCTACACCTTC.

CDR3 coding DNA: TGTGCCAGTAGTACTCGGCAGGGGAATGAAAAACTGTTTTTT. This encodes CASSTRQGNEKLFF. This chain joins TRBV19 and TRBJ1-4; weak D call: TRBD1 (6 bases). Trimming took 4 bases from V and 5 from J, leaving 11 bases between them. The CDR3 is 14 amino acids. Germline CDR1 is LNHDA and CDR2 is SQIVND (reference sequence).

V and J are TRBV19 and TRBJ2-7, with 8 bases fitting TRBD2. V dropped 8 bases and J dropped 0; count of bases not matched to a gene: 3. Germline values: CDR1 LNHDA, CDR2 SQIVND (reference sequence). The CDR3 is 13 residues long. CDR3 nucleotides: TGTGCCAGTCGCGGGGGGCTCTCCTACGAGCAGTACTTC. Its translation: CASRGGLSYEQYF.

The chain links TRBV5-4 to TRBJ1-1; D gene unclear. V was shortened by 0 bases and J by 2 bases, with 11 bases between the two germline ends. Per the germline V gene, CDR1 is SGHNT and CDR2 is YYREEE (reference sequence). This CDR3 contains 15 residues. The CDR3, as DNA: TGTGCCAGCAGCTTGGGTGTCAACTTAAACACTGAAGCTTTCTTT. Its protein is CASSLGVNLNTEAFF.

The sample holds many counts of this clone. This sequence joins TRBV12-5 and TRBJ2-2; D is possibly TRBD2 (5 bases). The CDR3 is 17 residues long. Germline assignment: CDR1 LGHNT and CDR2 FRNRAP. Trimming shortened V by 1 base and J by 0 bases, and 12 bases separated the two germline ends. The CDR3 DNA reads as TGTGCTAGTGGTTTGGGACCGACGGGATCGAACACCGGGGAGCTGTTTTTT. Translated, it gives CASGLGPTGSNTGELFF.

The chain joins TRBV2 to TRBJ2-7, with D perhaps TRBD2 (5 bases). The CDR3 covers 14 residues. Germline V gene data show CDR1 as SNHLY and CDR2 as FYNNEI. Trimming shortened V by 6 bases and J by 2 bases, and 14 bases separated the two germline ends. This CDR3 is CASSAPRTPYEQYF. DNA for the CDR3: TGTGCCAGCAGCGCCCCTCGGACTCCCTACGAGCAGTACTTC.

The V and J genes are TRBV30 and TRBJ1-6; weak D call: TRBD1 (6 bases). V dropped 4 bases and J dropped 7 bases, with 14 bases sitting between them. Looked up from germline, CDR1 is GTSNPN and CDR2 is SVGIG (reference sequence). The CDR3 has 14 residues. In DNA, the CDR3 is TGTGCCTGGAATTCTGGACAGACGAATTCACCCCTCCACTTT. Translating gives CAWNSGQTNSPLHF.

The rearrangement links TRBV29-1 to TRBJ2-5, with D possibly TRBD1 on 7 matching bases. Between the trimmed V and J ends, which lost 3 bases and 4 bases, there was a span of 15 bases. The CDR3 length is 14 residues. CDR1 SQVTM and CDR2 ANQGSEA come from the germline V gene. Here the CDR3 DNA reads TGCAGCGTTGAGAGCCGCGGGACAGTAGAGACCCAGTACTTC. It yields the protein CSVESRGTVETQYF.

The chain joins TRBV12-3 or TRBV12-4 to TRBJ1-2; D gene uncertain. The CDR3 is made up of 11 amino acids. Trimming left V 3 bases short and J 4 bases short, with 3 bases between. In nucleotides, the CDR3 is TGTGCCAGCAGTTTCAGCTATGGCTACACCTTC. Translated: CASSFSYGYTF.

The rearrangement joins TRBV5-5 to TRBJ2-7, with 14 bases identical to TRBD2. Germline V gene lookup returns CDR1 SGHKS and CDR2 YYEKEE (reference sequence). V dropped 4 bases and J dropped 3; count of bases not matched to a gene: 15. This CDR3 has 19 residues. The DNA of the CDR3 is TGTGCCAGCAGCCCCGGCCCCCGAGGGACTAGCGGGAGCCTCTACGAGCAGTACTTC. Translated: CASSPGPRGTSGSLYEQYF. Full variable domain (missing parts from reference TRBV5-5 and TRBJ2-7): DAGVTQSPTHLIKTRGQQVTLRCSPISGHKSVSWYQQVLGQGPQFIFQYYEKEERGRGNFPDRFSARQFPNYSSELNVNALLLGDSALYLCASSPGPRGTSGSLYEQYFGPGTRLTVT.